The entry below describes one T cell receptor (beta chain). Its antigen is currently unknown. The CDR3 contains 13 residues. The germline CDR1 and CDR2 sequences are SNHLY and FYNNEI. The V end lost 2 bases, the J end lost 3 bases, and 7 bases lay between the germline ends. Time point noted: week 11, during vaccination. Mutant IDH1 20-mer peptide, at 300 ug, made up each vaccine dose, with topical imiquimod. The record originates from a study of a mutant IDH1 vaccine in newly diagnosed glioma. Looking at the study overall: Pretreatment consisted of radiotherapy, temozolomide, or both, with most receiving both.

Assay used: immunoSEQ multiplex PCR; TCRdb lists only in-frame clones, some missing. Of 60,000 or so clones in the sample, about 91% were seen once. The clonotype originates from a man in his forties or fifties with glioma. The V and J genes are TRBV2 and TRBJ1-1; the D is unclear. Sequenced material: PBMCs, taken from a glioma patient whose treatment included an IDH1 peptide vaccine. This CDR3 is CASSEYLDTEAFF. CDR3 sequence (DNA): TGTGCCAGCAGTGAATATCTGGACACTGAAGCTTTCTTT.